The 13 T cell receptor beta chains presented below share a single source sample, sequenced in a study of cytomegalovirus exposure and HLA in healthy donors. It was with 60 Vbeta and 13 Jbeta primers that the PCR ran. The data were produced by immunoSEQ multiplex PCR, yet TCRdb's version contains in-frame clones alone and is incomplete. Counted here are 120,000 or so clones, around 78% occurring once; the ten biggest clones make up over 15%. The sample comprised PBMCs. These TCRs come from a man between 18 and 29 years old in good health and CMV-seropositive.

The CDR3 here is CASSPNAGYTDTQYF. DNA for the CDR3: TGTGCCAGCAGCCCAAATGCAGGGTACACAGATACGCAGTATTTT. The V and J genes are TRBV28 and TRBJ2-3, with TRBD1 as a possible D gene (5 bases). Germline V gene lookup returns CDR1 MDHEN and CDR2 SYDVKM. Trimming pared 6 bases from V and 2 bases from J, leaving 15 bases between. The CDR3 totals 15 residues.

This chain joins TRBV5-1 and TRBJ2-7; 13 bases line up with TRBD2. J was trimmed by 0 bases and V by 3 bases; bases with no gene match: 6. The CDR3 length is 17 residues. Germline assignment: CDR1 SGHRS and CDR2 YFSETQ. The DNA of the CDR3 is TGCGCCAGCAGCTGGACTAGCGGGGGACAGAGCTCCTACGAGCAGTACTTC. Its protein product is CASSWTSGGQSSYEQYF.

This chain joins TRBV6-5 and TRBJ1-1, with D tentatively TRBD1 (5 bases). The ends were cut back, 0 bases at V and 4 bases at J, with 12 bases in the middle. The CDR3 extends over 15 amino acids. In germline, CDR1 is MNHEY, CDR2 SVGAGI. CDR3 protein: CASSYSAGMGTEAFF. The CDR3 DNA reads as TGTGCCAGCAGTTACTCTGCAGGGATGGGCACTGAAGCTTTCTTT.

This clone appeared a single time. The V and J genes are TRBV10-3 and TRBJ1-2, with TRBD1 identical over 8 bases. The CDR3 runs to 14 residues. Germline lookup yields CDR1 ENHRY and CDR2 SYGVKD. V lost 5 bases to trimming and J lost 7 bases; unmatched junction nucleotides: 9. The CDR3 coding sequence is TGTGCCATCAGTCCTGCCGACAGGGGTAGTGGCTACACCTTC. Its translation is CAISPADRGSGYTF.

The gene calls are TRBV9 and TRBJ2-3; 8 nucleotides align to TRBD2. Germline V gives CDR1 SGDLS, CDR2 YYNGEE. The trim removed 0 bases at V and 4 bases at J, leaving 4 bases unmatched. The CDR3 covers 15 residues. CDR3 sequence (DNA): TGTGCCAGCAGCGTAGTGAGCGGGGGTGCAGATACGCAGTATTTT. Translating it yields CASSVVSGGADTQYF.

The chain is built from TRBV7-9 and TRBJ2-7, with D possibly being TRBD2 (7 bases). The CDR3 is made up of 16 amino acids. Germline CDR1 reads SEHNR; CDR2 reads FQNEAQ (reference sequence). Trimming stripped 1 base from V and 2 bases from J, with 15 bases between. CDR3 protein: CASSLGPAGAAYEQYF. CDR3 DNA sequence: TGTGCCAGCAGCTTAGGTCCGGCGGGGGCCGCCTACGAGCAGTACTTC.

This chain uses TRBV29-1 with TRBJ2-1, with 9 bases fitting TRBD1. The V segment lost 7 bases and the J segment 2 bases; nucleotides outside the gene matches: 15. The germline V gene encodes CDR1 SQVTM and CDR2 ANQGSEA. The CDR3 has 17 residues. CDR3 region: CSATGGPGTGPYNEQFF. DNA for the CDR3: TGCAGCGCCACCGGAGGACCTGGGACAGGGCCCTACAATGAGCAGTTCTTC.

The V call is TRBV6-1, the J call TRBJ1-6; D not resolved. CDR1 is MNHNS, CDR2 SASEGT, per germline. The CDR3 is 16 amino acids. The V gene lost 4 bases and the J gene lost 0 bases, with 10 bases spanning the gap. The CDR3 is CASSAWEGSYNSPLHF. Here the CDR3 DNA reads TGTGCCAGCAGTGCGTGGGAGGGCTCCTATAATTCACCCCTCCACTTT.

V and J are TRBV6-1 and TRBJ1-3; 7 nucleotides line up with TRBD1. J lost 4 bases, V lost 3 bases, and 12 bases had no gene match. The CDR3 is 17 amino acids. Germline CDR1 MNHNS, CDR2 SASEGT. Written as DNA, the CDR3 is TGTGCCAGCAGTGATCGGACGAAAGGGACAGCAGGAAACACCATATATTTT. Translated: CASSDRTKGTAGNTIYF.

Concerning this clone itself: Other DNA sequences within the sample encode an identical CDR3. The chain has TRBV5-1 and TRBJ2-3; a possible D gene is TRBD2 (6 bases). There are 15 residues in the CDR3. The germline gives CDR1 SGHRS, CDR2 YFSETQ. Trimming took 0 bases from V and 6 from J, leaving 14 bases between them. As DNA, the CDR3 is TGCGCCAGCAGCTTGGCCGGGGGATGTACGGATACGCAGTATTTT. Translated: CASSLAGGCTDTQYF.

This chain uses TRBV6-5 with TRBJ2-6; TRBD1 aligns across 7 bases. CDR1 is MNHEY, CDR2 SVGAGI, per germline. V gave up 5 bases and J gave up 8 bases; unmatched junction bases: 6. This CDR3 region has 14 residues. The CDR3 bases are TGTGCCAGCAGTATGACAGGGCCGACCAACGTCCTGACTTTC. As protein: CASSMTGPTNVLTF.

The chain carries TRBV19 and TRBJ2-1; D uncertain. The V end lost 1 base, the J end lost 4 bases, and 8 bases lay between the germline ends. The CDR3 length is 14 residues. Germline V CDR1 and CDR2: LNHDA, SQIVND (reference sequence). This CDR3 reads CASSIGAVYNEQFF. As DNA, the CDR3 is TGTGCCAGTAGTATAGGGGCAGTATACAATGAGCAGTTCTTC.

The table lists this clone with a count of one. The V call is TRBV7-9, the J call TRBJ1-2; 10 nucleotides match TRBD1. Germline V gene lookup returns CDR1 SEHNR and CDR2 FQNEAQ (reference sequence). V shed 5 bases and J 8 bases; nucleotides not matched to a gene: 11. The CDR3 consists of 15 residues. CDR3 amino acids: CASSRTGTGAWGYTF. The CDR3 DNA is TGTGCCAGCAGCAGAACCGGGACAGGGGCTTGGGGCTACACCTTC.